This T cell receptor (beta chain) was found in a study of radiotherapy plus CTLA-4 blockade in lung cancer. This CDR3 region has 15 residues. Looked up from germline, CDR1 is MNHNY and CDR2 is SVGAGI (reference sequence). V dropped 4 bases and J dropped 2 bases, with 12 bases sitting between them. Sequenced by immunoSEQ multiplex PCR; TCRdb stores in-frame clones only, minus some. The sample shows over 75,000 clones, under 85% of them seen only once. The source of this sequence is a human donor with non-small cell lung cancer who had stable disease on radiotherapy plus ipilimumab. The source was peripheral blood, collected from a patient treated with radiotherapy plus ipilimumab. This chain uses TRBV6-6 with TRBJ1-5, with D perhaps matching TRBD1 (6 bases). CDR3 in DNA: TGTGCCAGCAGTTCAGGGGTAAATGGCAATCAGCCCCAGCATTTT. Its translation is CASSSGVNGNQPQHF.